This T cell receptor beta chain was identified in a study of blood T cells in healthy people across ages. This clonotype was counted between two and nine times. Germline V gene data show CDR1 as DFQATT and CDR2 as SNEGSKA (reference sequence). The CDR3 extends over 17 amino acids. V shed 0 bases, J shed 11 bases, and the junction held 14 bases outside the gene matches. A sample-barcoded 5' primer and a J-beta primer mix were used in a second PCR of about 6 to 12 cycles. Using its own MiXCR run on the 5' RACE reads, TCRdb lists one record per CDR3 protein. The repertoire holds roughly 1.5 million distinct CDR3 sequences, with 40% to 45% as singletons.

This chain joins TRBV20-1 and TRBJ1-6, with 9 nucleotides matching TRBD1. Material: blood. The source of this sequence is a woman aged 18 to 35 in good health. CDR3 bases: TGCAGTGCTAGAGATCCCTGGACAGGGGATCTAAGGGCACCCCTCCACTTT. Its translation: CSARDPWTGDLRAPLHF.